These 6 T cell receptor beta chains were all obtained from the same sample, sequenced in a study of kidney transplant recipient with SARS-CoV-2 infection. TCRdb reprocessed the reads with MiXCR, giving one entry per CDR3 protein. This table holds about 250,000 distinct CDR3 sequences, around 26% found once. Source: a blood sample, taken at baseline and between days 110 and 120 from a kidney transplant recipient. These receptors all come from a male patient between 25 and 39 years old who had COVID-19 and was a kidney transplant recipient. The graft donor may be the source of some T cells.

This clonotype has at least ten counts. The V gene is TRBV6-5, the J gene TRBJ2-1; perhaps TRBD2 as D (5 bases). The V and J ends lost 0 bases and 6 bases respectively, with 18 bases between them. This CDR3 has 17 residues. CDR1 and CDR2 from the germline V gene are MNHEY and SVGAGI. The CDR3 sequence is CASSYSTSGGGVNEQFF. The DNA of the CDR3 is TGTGCCAGCAGTTACTCGACCAGCGGAGGTGGTGTCAATGAGCAGTTCTTC.

Remarks on this clonotype: Possible read error: a much larger clone is one base away. The rearrangement uses TRBV6-1 and TRBJ1-5; D might be TRBD1 (5 bases). V gave up 6 bases and J gave up 7 bases, with 19 bases separating them. In germline, CDR1 is MNHNS, CDR2 SASEGT. The CDR3 consists of 15 residues. CDR3 amino acids: CASSCGHGLRQPQHF. The CDR3 region has the DNA TGTGCCAGCAGCTGTGGACACGGACTACGACAGCCCCAGCATTTT.

This clonotype has ten or more counts. The chain combines TRBV3-1 with TRBJ1-2, with a possible D match to TRBD1 (6 bases). V lost 7 bases, J lost 6 bases, and 15 bases lay in between. This CDR3 region has 13 residues. Germline CDR1 LGHDT, CDR2 YNNKEL (reference sequence). CDR3 sequence (DNA): TGTGCCAGCACCACACAGGGAATAGATGGCTACACCTTC. Protein product: CASTTQGIDGYTF.

This rearrangement joins TRBV24-1 to TRBJ2-1, with 8 bases that match TRBD2. This CDR3 has 13 amino acids. The J segment lost 9 bases and the V segment lost 5 bases, leaving 5 bases of the junction unmatched. Per germline, CDR1 KGHDR and CDR2 SFDVKD. The chain's CDR3 is CATSGAREGEQFF. The CDR3 DNA sequence: TGTGCCACCAGTGGCGCCCGGGAGGGTGAGCAGTTCTTC.

This clonotype was observed at least ten times. The rearrangement joins TRBV12-2 to TRBJ1-2. TRBV12-2 is labeled a pseudogene. This CDR3 region has 17 residues. The CDR3 here is CASRFGRTPRKTYGYTF. The CDR3 DNA reads TGTGCAAGTCGCTTTGGAAGGACTCCACGAAAGACCTATGGCTACACCTTC.

The sample holds many counts of this clonotype. This chain uses TRBV28 with TRBJ2-1; no reliable D call. The ends were cut back, 6 bases at V and 0 bases at J, with 9 bases in the middle. The CDR3 has 14 amino acids. Germline V gene lookup returns CDR1 MDHEN and CDR2 SYDVKM. The DNA of the CDR3 is TGTGCCAGCAGAGGCGTTAGCTCCTACAATGAGCAGTTCTTC. The encoded protein is CASRGVSSYNEQFF.